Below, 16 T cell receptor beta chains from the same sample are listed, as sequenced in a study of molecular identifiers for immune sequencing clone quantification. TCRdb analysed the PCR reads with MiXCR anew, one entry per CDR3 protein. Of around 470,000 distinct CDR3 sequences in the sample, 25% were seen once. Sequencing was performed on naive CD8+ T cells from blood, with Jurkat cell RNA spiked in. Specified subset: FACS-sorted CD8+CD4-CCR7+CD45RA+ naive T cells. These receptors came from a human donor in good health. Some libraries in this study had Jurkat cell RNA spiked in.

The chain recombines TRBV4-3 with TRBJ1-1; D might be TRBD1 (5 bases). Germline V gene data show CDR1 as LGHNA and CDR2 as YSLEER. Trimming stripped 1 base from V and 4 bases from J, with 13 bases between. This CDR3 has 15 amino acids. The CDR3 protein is CASSQGALRGTEAFF. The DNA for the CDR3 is TGCGCCAGCAGCCAAGGCGCCCTGAGGGGCACTGAAGCTTTCTTT.

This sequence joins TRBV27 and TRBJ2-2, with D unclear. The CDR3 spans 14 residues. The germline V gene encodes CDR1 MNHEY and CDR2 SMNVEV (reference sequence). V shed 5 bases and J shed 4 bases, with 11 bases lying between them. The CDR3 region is CASSAGWGTGELFF. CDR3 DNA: TGTGCCAGCAGTGCTGGGTGGGGCACCGGGGAGCTGTTTTTT.

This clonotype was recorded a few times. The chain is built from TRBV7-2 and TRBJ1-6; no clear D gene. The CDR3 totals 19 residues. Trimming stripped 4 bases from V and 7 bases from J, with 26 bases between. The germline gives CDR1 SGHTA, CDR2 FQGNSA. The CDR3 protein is CASSSPGKGGQIWNSPLHF. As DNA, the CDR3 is TGTGCCAGCAGCTCACCCGGGAAAGGTGGCCAAATCTGGAATTCACCCCTCCACTTT.

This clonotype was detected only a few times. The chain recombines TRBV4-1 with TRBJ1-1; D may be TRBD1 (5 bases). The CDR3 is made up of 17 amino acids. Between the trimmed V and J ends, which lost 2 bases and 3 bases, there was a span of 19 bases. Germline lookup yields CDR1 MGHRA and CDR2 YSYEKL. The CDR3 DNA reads TGCGCCAGCAGCCAAATCGGTGCAGGGCAAGGGGACACTGAAGCTTTCTTT. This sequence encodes CASSQIGAGQGDTEAFF.

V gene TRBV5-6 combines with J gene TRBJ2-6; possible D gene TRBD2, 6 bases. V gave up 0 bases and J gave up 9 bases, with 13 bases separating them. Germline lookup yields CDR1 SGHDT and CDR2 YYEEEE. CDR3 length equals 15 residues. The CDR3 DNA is TGTGCCAGCAGCTTGGTACAGGAGGGTGTCAACGTCCTGACTTTC. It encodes CASSLVQEGVNVLTF.

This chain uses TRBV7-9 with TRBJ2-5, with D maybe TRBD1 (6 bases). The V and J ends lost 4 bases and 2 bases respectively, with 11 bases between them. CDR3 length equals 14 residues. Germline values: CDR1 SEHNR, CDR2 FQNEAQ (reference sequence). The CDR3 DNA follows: TGTGCCAGCAGCTGGACGGGACATCAAGAGACCCAGTACTTC. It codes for CASSWTGHQETQYF.

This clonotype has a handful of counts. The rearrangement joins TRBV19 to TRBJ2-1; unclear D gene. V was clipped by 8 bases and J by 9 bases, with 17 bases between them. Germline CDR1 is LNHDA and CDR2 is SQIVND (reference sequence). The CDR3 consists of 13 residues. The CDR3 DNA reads TGTGCCAGTTTCAATGACGGCATGGGTGAGCAGTTCTTC. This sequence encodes CASFNDGMGEQFF.

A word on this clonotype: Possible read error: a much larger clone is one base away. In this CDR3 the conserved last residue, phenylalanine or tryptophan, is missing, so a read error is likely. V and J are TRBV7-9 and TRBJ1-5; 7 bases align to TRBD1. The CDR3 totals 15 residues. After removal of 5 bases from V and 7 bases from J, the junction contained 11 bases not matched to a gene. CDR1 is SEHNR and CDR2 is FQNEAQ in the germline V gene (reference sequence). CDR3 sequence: CASSRTTGIVQPQHS. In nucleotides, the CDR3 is TGTGCCAGCAGCAGAACGACAGGGATCGTGCAGCCCCAGCATTCT.

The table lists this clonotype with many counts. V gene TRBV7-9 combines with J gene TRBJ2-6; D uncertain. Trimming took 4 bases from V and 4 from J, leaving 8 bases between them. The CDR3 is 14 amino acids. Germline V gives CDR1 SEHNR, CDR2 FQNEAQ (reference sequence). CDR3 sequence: CASSSVSGANVLTF. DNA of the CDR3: TGTGCCAGCAGCTCGGTATCCGGGGCCAACGTCCTGACTTTC.

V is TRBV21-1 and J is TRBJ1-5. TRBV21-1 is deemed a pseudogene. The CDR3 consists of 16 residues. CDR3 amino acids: CASSKRGLNSNQPQHF. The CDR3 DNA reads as TGTGCCAGCAGCAAAAGGGGATTGAATAGCAATCAGCCCCAGCATTTT.

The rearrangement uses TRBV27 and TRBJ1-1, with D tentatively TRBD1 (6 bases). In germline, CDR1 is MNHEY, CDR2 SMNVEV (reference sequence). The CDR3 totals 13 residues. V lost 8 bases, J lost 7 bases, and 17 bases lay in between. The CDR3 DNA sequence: TGTGCCAGCGCGAGGGGGGTGCGTGGTGAAGCTTTCTTT. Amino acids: CASARGVRGEAFF.

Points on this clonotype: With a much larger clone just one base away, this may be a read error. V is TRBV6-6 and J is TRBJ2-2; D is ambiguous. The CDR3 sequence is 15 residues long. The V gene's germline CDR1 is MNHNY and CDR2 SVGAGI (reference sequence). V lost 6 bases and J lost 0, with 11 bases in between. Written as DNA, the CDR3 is TGTGCCAGCAGCGAATGGACGACGAACACCGGGGAGCTGTTTTTT. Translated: CASSEWTTNTGELFF.

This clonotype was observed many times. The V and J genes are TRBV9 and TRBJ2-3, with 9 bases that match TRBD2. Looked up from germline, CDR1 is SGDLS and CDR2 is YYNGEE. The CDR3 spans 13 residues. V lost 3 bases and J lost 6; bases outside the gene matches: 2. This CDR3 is CASSGTSGDTQYF. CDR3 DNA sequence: TGTGCCAGCAGCGGTACTAGCGGGGATACGCAGTATTTT.

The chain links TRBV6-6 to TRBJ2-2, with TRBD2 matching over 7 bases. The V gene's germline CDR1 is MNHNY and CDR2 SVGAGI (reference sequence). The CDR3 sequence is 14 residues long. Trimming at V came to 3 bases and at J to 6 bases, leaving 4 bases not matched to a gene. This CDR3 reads CASSYGGRSGELFF. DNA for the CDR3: TGTGCCAGCAGTTATGGCGGGAGATCCGGGGAGCTGTTTTTT.

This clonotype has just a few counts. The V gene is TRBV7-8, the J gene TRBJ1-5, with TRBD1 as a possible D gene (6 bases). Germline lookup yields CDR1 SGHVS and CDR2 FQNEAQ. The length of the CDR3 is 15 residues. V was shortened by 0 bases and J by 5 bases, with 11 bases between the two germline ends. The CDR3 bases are TGTGCCAGCAGCTTAGCCCCGACAGGCTATCAGCCCCAGCATTTT. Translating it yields CASSLAPTGYQPQHF.

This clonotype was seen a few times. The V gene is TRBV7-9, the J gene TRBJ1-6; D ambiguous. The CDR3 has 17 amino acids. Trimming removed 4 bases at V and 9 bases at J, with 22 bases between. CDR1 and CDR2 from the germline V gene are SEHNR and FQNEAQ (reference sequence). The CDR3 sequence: CASSSTPRATGGSPLHF. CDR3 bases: TGTGCCAGCAGCTCAACCCCTCGGGCGACGGGAGGTTCACCCCTCCACTTT.